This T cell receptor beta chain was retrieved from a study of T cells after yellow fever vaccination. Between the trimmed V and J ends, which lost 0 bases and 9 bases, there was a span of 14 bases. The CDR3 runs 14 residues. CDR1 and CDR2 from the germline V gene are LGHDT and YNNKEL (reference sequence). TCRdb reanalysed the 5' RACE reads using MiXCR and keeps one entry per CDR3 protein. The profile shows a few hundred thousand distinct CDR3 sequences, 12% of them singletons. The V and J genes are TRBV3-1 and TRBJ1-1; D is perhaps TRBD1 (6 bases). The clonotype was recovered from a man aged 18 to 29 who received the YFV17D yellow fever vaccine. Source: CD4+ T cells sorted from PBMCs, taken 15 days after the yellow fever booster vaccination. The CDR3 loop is CASSQDEGVPKAFF. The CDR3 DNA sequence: TGTGCCAGCAGCCAAGATGAGGGGGTACCCAAAGCTTTCTTT.